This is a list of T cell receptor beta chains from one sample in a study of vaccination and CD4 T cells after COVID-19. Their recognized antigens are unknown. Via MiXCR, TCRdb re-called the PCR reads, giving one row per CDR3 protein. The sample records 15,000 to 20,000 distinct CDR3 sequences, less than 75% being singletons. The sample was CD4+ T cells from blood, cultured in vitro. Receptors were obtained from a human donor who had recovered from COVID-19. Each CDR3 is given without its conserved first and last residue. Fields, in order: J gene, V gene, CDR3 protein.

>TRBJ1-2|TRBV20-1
SARGDRAGYGYT
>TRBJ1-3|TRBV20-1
SARTGANTGNTIY
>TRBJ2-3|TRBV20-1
SARGGTSGRAREGY
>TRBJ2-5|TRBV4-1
ASSQAAGGFGTQY
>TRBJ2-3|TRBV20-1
SARGNRAAPDTQY
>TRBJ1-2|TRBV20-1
SAMTGFVGYT
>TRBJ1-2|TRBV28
ASSFDTGGFNYGYT
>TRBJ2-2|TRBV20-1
SVGSVLTGELF
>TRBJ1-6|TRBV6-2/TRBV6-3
ARRIPAPNSPLH
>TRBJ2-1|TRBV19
ASSVDRDYNEQF
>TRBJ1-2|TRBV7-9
ASSLVGPSPGYT
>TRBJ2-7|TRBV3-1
ASSQSQGVTSYEQY
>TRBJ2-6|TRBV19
ASSIDSSGANVLT
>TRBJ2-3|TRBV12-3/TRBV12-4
ASSLGQGLTDTQY
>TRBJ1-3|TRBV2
ASRGGQGARNTIY
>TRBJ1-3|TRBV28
ASSPGGSYVGDTIY
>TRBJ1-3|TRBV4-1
ASSPVNRDGNTIY
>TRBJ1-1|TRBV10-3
AISEGQTNTEAF
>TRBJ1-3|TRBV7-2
ASSLAHGVAGNTIY
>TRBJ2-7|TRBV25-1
ASRSAGASSYEQY
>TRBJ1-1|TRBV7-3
ASSSGQGGAEAF
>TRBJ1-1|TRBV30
ACPGQRVTTEAF
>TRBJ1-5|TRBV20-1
SASGLVGNQPQH
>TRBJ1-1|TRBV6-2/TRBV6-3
ASSKGGGPYTEAF
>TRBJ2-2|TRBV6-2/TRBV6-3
ASSYPPLGTGELF
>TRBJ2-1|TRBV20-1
SGATSGARDEQF
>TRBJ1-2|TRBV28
ASGQGSDYGYT
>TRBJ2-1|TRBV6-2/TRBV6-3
AIRDSSYNEQF
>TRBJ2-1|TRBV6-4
ATRPGQGSNEQF
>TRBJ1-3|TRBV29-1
SVEGGDRTLPQNTIY